Listed below are T cell receptor beta chains from one sample, sequenced in a study of cytomegalovirus exposure and HLA in healthy donors. TCRdb's copy holds only in-frame clones and misses some; the assay was immunoSEQ multiplex PCR. The data show 150,000 to 180,000 clones, roughly 85% seen once. Material for sequencing was PBMCs. The receptors shown here come from a woman under 30 in good health and CMV-seronegative. The CDR3 runs from the conserved cysteine through the conserved F or W. Fields, in order: D gene, CDR3 length, V gene, J gene, clone size, CDR3 DNA, CDR3 protein. A D gene is named only where the DNA matches it firmly. Size is stated for part of the rows, as once, few or many counts, or as a class when the clone is expanded.

TRBD1	16	TRBV7-2	TRBJ2-2	.	TGTGCCAGCAGCTTAGCGACAGGGGCTGTCACCGGGGAGCTGTTTTTT	CASSLATGAVTGELFF
.	15	TRBV7-2	TRBJ1-4	.	TGTGCCAGCAGCTTAGGCAGAATTGGAGGTGAAAAACTGTTTTTT	CASSLGRIGGEKLFF
.	13	TRBV28	TRBJ1-5	few	TGTGCCAGCAGCTTCCTGAGGAGTCAGCCCCAGCATTTT	CASSFLRSQPQHF
.	15	TRBV27	TRBJ2-5	.	TGTGCCAGCAGTCTCCTGGAGGGAGTCGGAGAGACCCAGTACTTC	CASSLLEGVGETQYF
TRBD2	14	TRBV29-1	TRBJ2-1	.	TGCAGCGTTGTAGGGCTAGCGGGAGTTAATGAGCAGTTCTTC	CSVVGLAGVNEQFF
.	16	TRBV11-2	TRBJ2-5	once	TGTGCCAGCAGCTTAGTCACGGATAGCTACCAAGAGACCCAGTACTTC	CASSLVTDSYQETQYF
.	14	TRBV6-5	TRBJ2-3	few	TGTGCCAGCAGCCTCAGGGAAGTTGCAGATACGCAGTATTTT	CASSLREVADTQYF
TRBD2	15	TRBV4-3	TRBJ2-1	few	TGCGCCAGCAGCCAAGGACTAGCGGAGCACAATGAGCAGTTCTTC	CASSQGLAEHNEQFF
TRBD1	17	TRBV28	TRBJ2-2	.	TGTGCCAGCAGGGGCCAGAGAGGGACAGGGCCTACCGGGGAGCTGTTTTTT	CASRGQRGTGPTGELFF
.	15	TRBV18	TRBJ1-5	few	TGTGCCAGCTCACCACGAGGAGGGAGCAATCAGCCCCAGCATTTT	CASSPRGGSNQPQHF
TRBD2	16	TRBV27	TRBJ2-3	.	TGTGCCAGCAGCCCCCGTGGAGCGGGAAGCACAGATACGCAGTATTTT	CASSPRGAGSTDTQYF
.	15	TRBV5-4	TRBJ1-6	.	TGTGCCAGCAGCTTAGGAGTGACCCCTAATTCACCCCTCCACTTT	CASSLGVTPNSPLHF
.	13	TRBV11-2	TRBJ2-3	.	TGTGCCACTCCCGAGGGGGGCACAGATACGCAGTATTTT	CATPEGGTDTQYF
TRBD2	18	TRBV4-3	TRBJ2-6	few	TGCGCCAGCAGCCAAGGGTGGGGGAGGGCCTTTGGGGCCAACGTCCTGACTTTC	CASSQGWGRAFGANVLTF
.	11	TRBV5-1	TRBJ1-2	once	TGCGCCAGCAGGGGGGCCTATGGCTACACCTTC	CASRGAYGYTF
TRBD2	17	TRBV4-1	TRBJ2-3	.	TGCGCCAGCAGCCAAGATCAGCTAGCGGGGGACACCTATACGCAGTATTTT	CASSQDQLAGDTYTQYF
TRBD1	17	TRBV28	TRBJ2-3	.	TGTGCCAGCAGTTTACGGGGACAGGGATCCACGTTTAATACGCAGTATTTT	CASSLRGQGSTFNTQYF
.	15	TRBV7-2	TRBJ2-3	.	TGTGCCAGCACCCCCAGGAGGTCGGCGGTGGGGACGCAGTATTTT	CASTPRRSAVGTQYF
.	15	TRBV30	TRBJ2-1	.	TGTGCCTGGAGTGCCCGGACACGTTTCTACAATGAGCAGTTCTTC	CAWSARTRFYNEQFF
.	17	TRBV4-3	TRBJ1-6	few	TGCGCCAGCAGCCAGCGCATTGGGAGCTCCTATAATTCACCCCTCCACTTT	CASSQRIGSSYNSPLHF
.	13	TRBV6-4	TRBJ1-1	few	TGTGCCAGCAGTGAAGAACTAGGCACTGAAGCTTTCTTT	CASSEELGTEAFF
TRBD1	16	TRBV9	TRBJ1-4	.	TGTGCCAGCAGCGTTAACCCCGGGACAGGGGACGGAAAACTGTTTTTT	CASSVNPGTGDGKLFF
.	13	TRBV28	TRBJ2-7	.	TGTGCCAGCCACTCAGGAACAGACTACGAGCAGTACTTC	CASHSGTDYEQYF
TRBD2	15	TRBV30	TRBJ2-3	.	TGTGCCTGGTCCTACTCTAGCGGGAGGATAGATACGCAGTATTTT	CAWSYSSGRIDTQYF
TRBD2	16	TRBV6-6	TRBJ2-4	.	TGTGCCAGCAGTCGCCCGGGGGGTCCCCAGGGCAACATTCAGTACTTC	CASSRPGGPQGNIQYF
TRBD2	16	TRBV5-6	TRBJ2-1	.	TGTGCCAGCAGCTGGGAGGGGACTAGCGGGGGGAATGAGCAGTTCTTC	CASSWEGTSGGNEQFF
TRBD1	13	TRBV27	TRBJ2-3	.	TGTGCCACCCGGCAGGGGGCATCGGATACGCAGTATTTT	CATRQGASDTQYF
.	14	TRBV11-3	TRBJ2-2	few	TGTGCCAGCAGCTGGAGCGCGTACACCGGGGAGCTGTTTTTT	CASSWSAYTGELFF
.	16	TRBV5-1	TRBJ1-6	once	TGCGCCAGCAGCTTGGAAGGGGTCTCCTATAATTCACCCCTCCACTTT	CASSLEGVSYNSPLHF
TRBD1	16	TRBV27	TRBJ1-6	.	TGTGCCAGCAGTTTGAGGGACAGGCTATATAATTCACCCCTCCACTTT	CASSLRDRLYNSPLHF
TRBD1	15	TRBV11-1	TRBJ2-2	.	TGTGCCAGCAGCGGAGGACAGGCTGGCACCGGGGAGCTGTTTTTT	CASSGGQAGTGELFF
.	13	TRBV16	TRBJ2-7	.	TGTGCCAGCAGCCAGGAGACTTTCTACGAGCAGTACTTC	CASSQETFYEQYF
TRBD2	16	TRBV18	TRBJ2-3	.	TGTGCCAGCTTACGACCGGCTAGCGGGGGCCCAGATACGCAGTATTTT	CASLRPASGGPDTQYF
TRBD1	14	TRBV11-2	TRBJ1-2	.	TGTGCCAGCAGCTCGGACAGGGGGAACTATGGCTACACCTTC	CASSSDRGNYGYTF
.	14	TRBV19	TRBJ2-7	.	TGTGCCAGTAGTCCGCAGATAGCCACCTACGAGCAGTACTTC	CASSPQIATYEQYF
TRBD1	14	TRBV10-1	TRBJ1-1	.	TGCGCCAGCAGTGGGACAGGGGTGAACACTGAAGCTTTCTTT	CASSGTGVNTEAFF
.	16	TRBV9	TRBJ2-3	.	TGTGCCAGCAGCGCTGGAAACCATCCAGGGACAGATACGCAGTATTTT	CASSAGNHPGTDTQYF
.	14	TRBV6-1	TRBJ1-2	.	TGTGCCAGCAGTCGGGTCGTATCGGCGCGTGGCTACACCTTC	CASSRVVSARGYTF
TRBD1	14	TRBV18	TRBJ2-7	.	TGTGCCAGCTCAGTGGGGACAGGGGTTTACGAGCAGTACTTC	CASSVGTGVYEQYF
TRBD2	15	TRBV7-6	TRBJ2-7	.	TGTGCCAGCAGCTTAGGGCATGGGGGGGCCTACGAGCAGTACTTC	CASSLGHGGAYEQYF
TRBD2	18	TRBV5-1	TRBJ2-2	.	TGCGCCAGCAGCACCCAATTCGGACTAGCGGGCTGGACCGGGGAGCTGTTTTTT	CASSTQFGLAGWTGELFF
.	18	TRBV4-3	TRBJ2-6	.	TGCGCCAGCAGCCAAGCCAGGGCATTCTCACCGGGGGCCAACGTCCTGACTTTC	CASSQARAFSPGANVLTF
TRBD1	14	TRBV7-2	TRBJ2-7	.	TGTGCCAGCAGCTTTCGAACAGGGGGCGACGAGCAGTACTTC	CASSFRTGGDEQYF
TRBD1	13	TRBV28	TRBJ2-7	.	TGTGCCAGCAGTCGGACAGGGCGGGGCGAGCAGTACTTC	CASSRTGRGEQYF
.	16	TRBV9	TRBJ1-6	.	TGTGCCAGCAGCGTATCGACCTACCTAGGAAATTCACCCCTCCACTTT	CASSVSTYLGNSPLHF
TRBD1	14	TRBV19	TRBJ1-2	.	TGTGCCAGTAGTATGACCGGGACAGGCTATGACTACACCTTC	CASSMTGTGYDYTF
TRBD1	18	TRBV2	TRBJ2-1	once	TGTGCCAGCAGTGAATCATGGTATTTTAGACAGGGCTACAATGAGCAGTTCTTC	CASSESWYFRQGYNEQFF
.	13	TRBV27	TRBJ2-1	once	TGTGCCAGCAGATACTCAGGGGCTGGTGAGCAGTTCTTC	CASRYSGAGEQFF